This TCR beta chain originates from a study of identical twins (dated by TCRdb to 2015 to 2016). For context, the study as a whole: TCR alpha and beta repertoires from monozygotic twins, unrelated adults of various ages and cord blood were deep-sequenced to test whether fetal clonotypes persist. Replicate twin experiments were performed at different times using different library preparation protocols to rule out contamination.

Library preparation used 5' RACE. Sequenced using an Illumina HiSeq 2000. A universal primer binding site was introduced by template switching, and a unique molecular identifier was present in the final cDNA, enabling accurate counting of TCR cDNA molecules. Specific primers in the conserved constant-segment region were used to synthesize first-strand cDNA for the TCR alpha and beta chains. Each cDNA library was double barcoded, with a SMART-Mk sample barcode plus Illumina barcodes, to control for contamination. TruSeq adapter sequences and Illumina sample barcodes were added in two successive PCR steps. The TCR alpha and beta cDNA libraries were sequenced on the Illumina HiSeq platform using custom primers. On the study's bioinformatics: Unique molecular identifiers were extracted from raw reads with MiGEC, and CDR3 positions were determined with MiXCR. Recombination models were inferred per individual with the repgenHMM and IGoR tools using an EM algorithm. Shared clonotypes were analyzed with the tcR package in R, and sharing was normalized by the product of cloneset sizes. Out-of-frame nonproductive sequences were analyzed to study raw recombination free of thymic and clonal selection effects. TCRdb reran the public reads through fastp at Q25 and MiXCR, keeping productive beta chains. One record per CDR3 amino acid sequence lists the most common genes and DNA. None of the V and J calls come from the authors' own analysis; TCRdb made them. The sample table shows a few hundred thousand distinct CDR3 sequences, and about an eighth are seen once. Clones ranked in the top ten supply roughly 4% of the sample.

Only healthy Caucasian donors were included. The twin cohort consisted of three pairs of female monozygotic twins, all aged about 18 to 29 years. Using Miltenyi CD45RO+ enrichment and human naive T-cell isolation kits, memory (CD45RO+) and naive T cells were isolated from PBMC. The investigation overall reported the following: Because the same donors could not be followed over many years, the conclusions depended on cross-sectional statistical analysis. Fewer insertions were carried by abundant cord blood beta clonotypes; a weaker similar trend was observed in young adult naive repertoires, while no such trend was observed in memory repertoires. Out-of-frame TCR alpha sharing in monozygotic twins was systematically underestimated by recombination models, whereas sharing between unrelated individuals was in agreement with the recombination models. Compared with coincidental sharing between unrelated individuals, out-of-frame TCR alpha sequences shared between twins had an excess of sequences with low generation probability. Excess twin sharing in beta out-of-frame sequences was weaker because fewer shared sequences lowered the signal-to-noise ratio. Invariant T cells such as MAIT and iNKT could partly confound zero-insertion analyses, though diverse VJ usage argued against this for most clonotypes.

From the germline V gene (reference sequence), CDR1 is DFQATT and CDR2 is SNEGSKA. V is clipped by 7 bases and J by 3 bases, and the sequence between their germline boundaries is 16 bases long. The cysteine opens and the phenylalanine closes a CDR3 of 13 amino acids. Of all the DNA, just the CDR3 is kept, 39 bases in frame from base 1. A remark on this clonotype: Its cognate antigen has yet to be identified. No base quality information exists; no much larger clone differs at one position.

These data were also filed under a second study, of yellow fever vaccine responses in identical twins. Taken from the second paper: According to the authors, the vaccine-induced T cell response in identical twins seemed to be partly convergent and partly specific to each individual. The study precisely tracked vaccine-responding T cell clones in identical twins.

Sequencing was performed on memory (CD45RO+) T cells sorted from blood. Sample cell subset or site, as interpreted from the label and publication: CD45RO+ enriched T cells. The V and J genes are TRBV20-1 and TRBJ2-7; TRBD2 is possibly the D segment (5 matching bases). The origin of this receptor is a woman aged 18 to 35 in good health. The CDR3 loop reads CSGQRPENYEQYF. The DNA reads as follows: TGCAGTGGCCAGCGGCCAGAGAACTACGAGCAGTACTTC.